The clone carrying this T cell receptor (beta chain) turned up a few times. This sample stems from a study of T cell changes during pregnancy in multiple sclerosis. The CDR3 is 11 residues long. Germline V gene lookup returns CDR1 GTSNPN and CDR2 SVGIG (reference sequence). The assay was immunoSEQ multiplex PCR, and TCRdb's table has in-frame clones only and misses some. The sample includes about 53,000 clones, around 90% of them seen just once. This sequence originates from a female donor with multiple sclerosis, enrolled in a pregnancy study. V and J are TRBV30 and TRBJ2-3; TRBD1 is a possible D gene (6 bases). The sample consisted of CD4+ T cells from peripheral blood mononuclear cells, taken in the third trimester of pregnancy. The CDR3 loop reads CTGTTTGTQYF. DNA of the CDR3: TGTACCGGGACAACCACCGGTACGCAGTATTTT.